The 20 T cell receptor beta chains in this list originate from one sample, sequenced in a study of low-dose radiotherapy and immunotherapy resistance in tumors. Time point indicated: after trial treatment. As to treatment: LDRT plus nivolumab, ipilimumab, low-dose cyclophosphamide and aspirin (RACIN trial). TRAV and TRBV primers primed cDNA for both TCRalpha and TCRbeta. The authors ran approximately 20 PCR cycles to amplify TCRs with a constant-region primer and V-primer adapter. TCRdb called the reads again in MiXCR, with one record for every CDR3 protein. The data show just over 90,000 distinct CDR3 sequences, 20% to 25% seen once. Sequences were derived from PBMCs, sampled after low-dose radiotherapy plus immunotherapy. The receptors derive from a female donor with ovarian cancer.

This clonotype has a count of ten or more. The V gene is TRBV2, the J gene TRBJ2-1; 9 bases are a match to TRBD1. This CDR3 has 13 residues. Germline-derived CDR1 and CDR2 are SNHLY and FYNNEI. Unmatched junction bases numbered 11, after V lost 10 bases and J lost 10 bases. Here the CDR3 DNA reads TGTGCCACGACCGGGACAGGGCCGGGGGAGCAGTTCTTC. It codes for CATTGTGPGEQFF.

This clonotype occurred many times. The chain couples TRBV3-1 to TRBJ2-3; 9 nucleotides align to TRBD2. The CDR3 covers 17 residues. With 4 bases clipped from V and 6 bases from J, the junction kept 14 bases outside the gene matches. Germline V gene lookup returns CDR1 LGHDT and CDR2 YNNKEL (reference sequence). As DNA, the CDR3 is TGTGCCAGCAGCCGAGACATTAGCGGGAGATCATCGGATACGCAGTATTTT. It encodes CASSRDISGRSSDTQYF.

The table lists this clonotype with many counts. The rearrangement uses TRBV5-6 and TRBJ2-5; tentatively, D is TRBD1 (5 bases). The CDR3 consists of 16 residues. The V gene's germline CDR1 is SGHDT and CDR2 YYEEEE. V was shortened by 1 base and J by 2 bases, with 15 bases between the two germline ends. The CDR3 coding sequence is TGTGCCAGCAGCTTGTATAGGGGCGCGGATCAAGAGACCCAGTACTTC. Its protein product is CASSLYRGADQETQYF.

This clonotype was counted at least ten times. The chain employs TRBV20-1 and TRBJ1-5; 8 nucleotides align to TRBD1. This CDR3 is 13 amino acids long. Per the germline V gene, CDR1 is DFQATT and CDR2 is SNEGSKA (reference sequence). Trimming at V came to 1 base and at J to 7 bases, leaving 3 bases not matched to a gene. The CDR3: CSARGQGLQPQHF. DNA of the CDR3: TGCAGTGCTAGAGGACAGGGGTTGCAGCCCCAGCATTTT.

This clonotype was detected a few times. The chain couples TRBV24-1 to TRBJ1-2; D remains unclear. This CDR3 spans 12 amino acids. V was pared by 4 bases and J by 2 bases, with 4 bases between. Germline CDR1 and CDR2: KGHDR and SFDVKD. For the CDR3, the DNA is TGTGCCACCAGTGAGGCCAACTATGGCTACACCTTC. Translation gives CATSEANYGYTF.

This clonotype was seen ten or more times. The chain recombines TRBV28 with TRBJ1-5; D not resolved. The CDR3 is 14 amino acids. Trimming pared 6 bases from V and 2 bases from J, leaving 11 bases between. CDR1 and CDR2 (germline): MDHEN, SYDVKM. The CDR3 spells CASREGSGNQPQHF. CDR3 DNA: TGTGCCAGCAGGGAGGGCTCGGGCAATCAGCCCCAGCATTTT.

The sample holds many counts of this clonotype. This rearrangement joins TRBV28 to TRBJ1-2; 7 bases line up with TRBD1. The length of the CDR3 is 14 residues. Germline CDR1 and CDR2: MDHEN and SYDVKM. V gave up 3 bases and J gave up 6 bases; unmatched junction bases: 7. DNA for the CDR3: TGTGCCAGCAGTTTTCTCGGGCAGGGGGATGGCTACACCTTC. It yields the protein CASSFLGQGDGYTF.

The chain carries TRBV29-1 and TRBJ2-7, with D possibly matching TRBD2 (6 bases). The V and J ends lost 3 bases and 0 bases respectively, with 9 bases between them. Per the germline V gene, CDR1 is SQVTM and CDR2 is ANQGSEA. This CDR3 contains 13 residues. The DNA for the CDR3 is TGCAGCGTTGATACCGGGAGCTCCTACGAGCAGTACTTC. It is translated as CSVDTGSSYEQYF.

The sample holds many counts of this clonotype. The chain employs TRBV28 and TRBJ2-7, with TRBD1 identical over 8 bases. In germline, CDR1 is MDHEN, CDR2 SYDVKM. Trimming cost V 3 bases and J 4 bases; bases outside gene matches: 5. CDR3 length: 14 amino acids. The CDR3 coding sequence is TGTGCCAGCAGTTTCCGGACAGGGTCGTACGAGCAGTACTTC. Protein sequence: CASSFRTGSYEQYF.

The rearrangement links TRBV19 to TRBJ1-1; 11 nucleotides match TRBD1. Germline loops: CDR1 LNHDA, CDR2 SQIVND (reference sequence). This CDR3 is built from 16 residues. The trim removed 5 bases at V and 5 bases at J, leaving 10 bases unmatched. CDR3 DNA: TGTGCCAGTAGTCCCGGGACAGGGGGTGGAAGAACTGAAGCTTTCTTT. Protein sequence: CASSPGTGGGRTEAFF. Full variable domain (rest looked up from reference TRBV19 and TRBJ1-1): DGGITQSPKYLFRKEGQNVTLSCEQNLNHDAMYWYRQDPGQGLRLIYYSQIVNDFQKGDIAEGYSVSREKKESFPLTVTSAQKNPTAFYLCASSPGTGGGRTEAFFGQGTRLTVV.

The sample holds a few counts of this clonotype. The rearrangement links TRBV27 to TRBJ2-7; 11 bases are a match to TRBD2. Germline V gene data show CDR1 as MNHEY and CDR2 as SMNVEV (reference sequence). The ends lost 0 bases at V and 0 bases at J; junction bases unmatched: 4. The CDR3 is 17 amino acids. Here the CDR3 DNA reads TGTGCCAGCAGTTTATCACTAGCGGGGGCCATCTCCTACGAGCAGTACTTC. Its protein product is CASSLSLAGAISYEQYF.

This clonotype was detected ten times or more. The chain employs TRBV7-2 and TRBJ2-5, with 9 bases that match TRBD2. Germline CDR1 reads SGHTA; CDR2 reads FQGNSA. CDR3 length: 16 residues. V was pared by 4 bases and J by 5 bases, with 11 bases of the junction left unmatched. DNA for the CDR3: TGTGCCAGCAGCTCTCGGACTAGCGCGAGGGGGGAGACCCAGTACTTC. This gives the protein CASSSRTSARGETQYF. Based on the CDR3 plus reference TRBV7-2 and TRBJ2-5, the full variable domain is GAGVSQSPSNKVTEKGKDVELRCDPISGHTALYWYRQSLGQGLEFLIYFQGNSAPDKSGLPSDRFSAERTGGSVSTLTIQRTQQEDSAVYLCASSSRTSARGETQYFGPGTRLLVL.

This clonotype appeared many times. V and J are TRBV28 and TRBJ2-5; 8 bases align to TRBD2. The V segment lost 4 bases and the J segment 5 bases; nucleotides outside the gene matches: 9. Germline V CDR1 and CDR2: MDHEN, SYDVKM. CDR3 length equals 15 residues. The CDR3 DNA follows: TGTGCCAGCAGTTCACCCCTCGGGGGGGCCGAGACCCAGTACTTC. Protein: CASSSPLGGAETQYF.

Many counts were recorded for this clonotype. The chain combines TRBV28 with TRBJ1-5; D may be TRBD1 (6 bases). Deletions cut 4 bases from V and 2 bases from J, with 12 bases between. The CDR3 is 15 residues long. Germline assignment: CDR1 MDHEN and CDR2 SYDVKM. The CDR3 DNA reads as TGTGCCAGCAGTTACAGGGACACAGGCAATCAGCCCCAGCATTTT. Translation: CASSYRDTGNQPQHF.

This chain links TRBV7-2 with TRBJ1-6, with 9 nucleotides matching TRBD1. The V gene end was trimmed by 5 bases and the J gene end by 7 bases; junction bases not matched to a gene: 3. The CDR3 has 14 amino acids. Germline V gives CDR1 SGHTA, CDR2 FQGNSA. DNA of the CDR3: TGTGCCAGCAGCACAGGGGGCAACAATTCACCCCTCCACTTT. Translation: CASSTGGNNSPLHF.

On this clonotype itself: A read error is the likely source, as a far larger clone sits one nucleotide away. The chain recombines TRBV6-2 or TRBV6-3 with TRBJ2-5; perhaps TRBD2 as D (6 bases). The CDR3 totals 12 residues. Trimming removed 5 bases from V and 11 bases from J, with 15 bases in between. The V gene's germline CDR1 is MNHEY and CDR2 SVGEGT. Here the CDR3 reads CASSGGSNEQYF. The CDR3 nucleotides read TGTGCCAGCAGTGGGGGGAGCAATGAGCAGTACTTC.

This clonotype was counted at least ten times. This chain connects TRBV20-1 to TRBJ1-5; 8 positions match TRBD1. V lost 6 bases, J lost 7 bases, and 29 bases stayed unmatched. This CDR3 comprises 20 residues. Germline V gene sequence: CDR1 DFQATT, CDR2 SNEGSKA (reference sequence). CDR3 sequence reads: CSAQPPGQDVFATQGQPQHF. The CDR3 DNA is TGCAGTGCCCAACCACCGGGACAGGATGTTTTTGCAACCCAAGGGCAGCCCCAGCATTTT.

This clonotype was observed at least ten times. CDR3 protein: CASSLLLAGGPSYNEQFF. The CDR3, as DNA: TGTGCCAGCAGCCTCCTCCTAGCGGGAGGGCCGTCCTACAATGAGCAGTTCTTC. This rearrangement joins TRBV7-2 to TRBJ2-1; 12 bases match TRBD2. V gave up 5 bases and J gave up 1 base; unmatched junction bases: 9. The germline V gene has CDR1 SGHTA and CDR2 FQGNSA. The length of the CDR3 is 18 residues.

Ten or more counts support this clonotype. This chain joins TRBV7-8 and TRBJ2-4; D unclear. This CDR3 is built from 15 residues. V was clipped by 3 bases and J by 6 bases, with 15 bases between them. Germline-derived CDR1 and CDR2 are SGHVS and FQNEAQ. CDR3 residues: CASSFGLKSSNIQYF. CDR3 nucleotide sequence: TGTGCCAGCAGCTTCGGGTTAAAATCGTCAAACATTCAGTACTTC.

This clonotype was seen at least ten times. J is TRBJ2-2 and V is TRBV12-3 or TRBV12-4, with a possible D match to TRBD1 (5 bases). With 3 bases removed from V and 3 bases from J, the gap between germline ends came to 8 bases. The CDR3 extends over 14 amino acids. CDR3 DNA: TGTGCCAGCAGTTTCAGGGCATACACCGGGGAGCTGTTTTTT. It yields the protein CASSFRAYTGELFF.